The 5 T cell receptor beta chains given below trace back to one sample, sequenced in a study of PD-1 blockade in mismatch repair-deficient tumors. Data came from immunoSEQ multiplex PCR; TCRdb stores just in-frame clones and leaves some out. The sample includes more than 85,000 clones, about 79% seen only once; the top ten take approximately 6.8%. Sequences were derived from peripheral blood, sampled 36 weeks after starting pembrolizumab. The receptors come from an adult with mismatch repair-deficient cancer.

The chain combines TRBV4-3 with TRBJ2-1; no firm D call. The CDR3 spans 13 residues. Germline CDR1 is LGHNA and CDR2 is YSLEER. V shed 3 bases and J shed 7 bases, with 10 bases lying between them. The CDR3 reads CASSQKLRNEQFF. The DNA for the CDR3 is TGCGCCAGCAGCCAGAAGCTGCGAAATGAGCAGTTCTTC.

The chain has TRBV7-3 and TRBJ1-1; D ambiguous. V was cut by 3 bases and J by 5 bases, with 7 bases left in between. This CDR3 has 12 amino acids. Per the germline V gene, CDR1 is SGHTA and CDR2 is FQGTGA. The CDR3 here is CASSFRLTEAFF. In nucleotides, the CDR3 is TGTGCCAGCAGCTTCCGCTTGACTGAAGCTTTCTTT. Looking up the rest from reference TRBV7-3 and TRBJ1-1 gives the full variable domain: GAGVSQTPSNKVTEKGKYVELRCDPISGHTALYWYRQSLGQGPEFLIYFQGTGAADDSGLPNDRFFAVRPEGSVSTLKIQRTERGDSAVYLCASSFRLTEAFFGQGTRLTVV.

This sequence joins TRBV10-2 and TRBJ1-3, with TRBD1 as a possible D gene (6 bases). Trimming took off 6 bases at V and 3 bases at J, with 15 bases between the two ends. The CDR3 has 15 amino acids. Germline V CDR1 and CDR2: WSHSY, SAAADI. The CDR3 DNA follows: TGCGCCAGCAGGTTTCCTTCAGGGGTTGGAAACACCATATATTTT. Protein: CASRFPSGVGNTIYF.

The gene calls are TRBV2 and TRBJ2-2; 9 bases are shared with TRBD1. With 6 bases clipped from V and 4 bases from J, the junction kept 6 bases outside the gene matches. The germline V gene encodes CDR1 SNHLY and CDR2 FYNNEI. CDR3 length: 15 amino acids. The CDR3 is CASRRTGASTGELFF. The CDR3 nucleotides read TGTGCCAGCAGGAGGACAGGGGCTTCCACCGGGGAGCTGTTTTTT.

The gene calls are TRBV4-1 and TRBJ2-5; 10 nucleotides line up with TRBD2. Germline values: CDR1 MGHRA, CDR2 YSYEKL. The V and J ends lost 0 bases and 2 bases, in that order; junction bases with no gene match: 15. CDR3 length: 20 amino acids. The CDR3 DNA is TGCGCCAGCAGCCAAGATCAAAAGACTAGCGGGCGCCTAGTACAAGAGACCCAGTACTTC. This sequence encodes CASSQDQKTSGRLVQETQYF.